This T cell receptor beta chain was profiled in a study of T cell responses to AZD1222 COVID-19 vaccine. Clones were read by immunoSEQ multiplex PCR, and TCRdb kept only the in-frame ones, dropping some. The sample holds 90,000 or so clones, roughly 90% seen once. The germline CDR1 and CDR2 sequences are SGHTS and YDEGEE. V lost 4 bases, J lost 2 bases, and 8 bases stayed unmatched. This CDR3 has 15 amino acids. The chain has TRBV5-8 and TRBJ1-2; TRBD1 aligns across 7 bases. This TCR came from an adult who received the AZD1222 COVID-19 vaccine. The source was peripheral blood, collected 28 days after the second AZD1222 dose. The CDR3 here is CASSPTRGRNYGYTF. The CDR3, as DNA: TGTGCCAGCAGCCCGACGAGGGGGCGCAACTATGGCTACACCTTC.